This T cell receptor (beta chain) was sequenced for a study of response to subunit inactivated influenza vaccine. Overall study results and limits: Few new T cells, the authors suggested, are recruited by each seasonal influenza vaccination.

TCRdb re-analysed the RT-PCR reads in MiXCR, keeping a single row per CDR3 protein. The table lists 430,000 or so distinct CDR3 sequences, approximately 10% of them singletons, with approximately 12% in the top ten. This clonotype was detected only a few times. Its target is not known. This CDR3 contains 12 residues. V was clipped by 8 bases and J by 5 bases, with 13 bases between them. Germline V gene data show CDR1 as ENHRY and CDR2 as SYGVKD. The source material was PBMCs from blood, sampled about 40 days after vaccination. The receptor was derived from a man over 45 who received an inactivated influenza vaccine. The chain carries TRBV10-3 and TRBJ2-7; no firm D call. The CDR3 sequence: CAIGDPINEQYF. The CDR3 nucleotides are TGTGCCATCGGGGATCCCATCAACGAGCAGTACTTC.